These 11 T cell receptor beta chains came from one sample sequenced in a study of blood T cell repertoires in COVID-19. Clones were sequenced by immunoSEQ multiplex PCR, and TCRdb holds only the in-frame ones, with some missing. The sample consists of under 250,000 clones, around 80% of them appearing once. Sequencing was performed on peripheral blood. These receptors originate from a human donor in a cohort sampled during active COVID-19.

The chain couples TRBV3-1 (or the pseudogene TRBV3-2) to TRBJ2-7; D is perhaps TRBD2 (5 bases). Germline-derived CDR1 and CDR2 are LGHDT and YNNKEL (reference sequence). The CDR3 covers 15 residues. Deletions cut 0 bases from V and 2 bases from J, with 11 bases between. The CDR3 DNA reads as TGTGCCAGCAGCCAAGACCCGGCGGGCCCCTACGAGCAGTACTTC. Amino acids: CASSQDPAGPYEQYF.

This clone was counted once. The J gene is TRBJ2-5, the V gene TRBV25-1; 9 nucleotides match TRBD2. The trim removed 0 bases at V and 5 bases at J, leaving 10 bases unmatched. CDR1 and CDR2 from the germline V gene are MGHDK and SYGVNS. CDR3 length: 17 amino acids. CDR3 protein: CASSEYRASGKGETQYF. The CDR3 DNA sequence: TGTGCCAGCAGTGAATATAGGGCTAGCGGGAAGGGGGAGACCCAGTACTTC.

The chain is built from TRBV6-5 and TRBJ2-4; no reliable D call. Trimming pared 6 bases from V and 0 bases from J, leaving 12 bases between. From germline, CDR1 is MNHEY and CDR2 SVGAGI. The CDR3 is 15 residues long. Written as DNA, the CDR3 is TGTGCCAGCAGACACAGACATTTAGCCAAAAACATTCAGTACTTC. Its protein product is CASRHRHLAKNIQYF.

This chain joins TRBV19 and TRBJ2-1; D remains unclear. Trimming took off 3 bases at V and 2 bases at J, with 5 bases between the two ends. The CDR3 has 13 residues. Germline lookup yields CDR1 LNHDA and CDR2 SQIVND (reference sequence). CDR3 amino acids: CASSITAYNEQFF. CDR3 DNA: TGTGCCAGTAGTATCACAGCCTACAATGAGCAGTTCTTC.

The chain employs TRBV11-3 and TRBJ2-2; 12 nucleotides align to TRBD2. V lost 5 bases and J lost 6; bases outside the gene matches: 4. CDR1 SGHNT and CDR2 YENEEA come from the germline V gene. CDR3 length: 15 amino acids. The CDR3 nucleotides are TGTGCCAGCAGCGCGACTAGCGGGAGTGCCGGGGAGCTGTTTTTT. As protein: CASSATSGSAGELFF.

The rearrangement links TRBV5-6 to TRBJ2-7; 7 positions agree with TRBD2. V lost 3 bases, J lost 1 base, and 7 bases stayed unmatched. Germline lookup yields CDR1 SGHDT and CDR2 YYEEEE. The CDR3 contains 15 residues. CDR3: CASSWWSSGSYEQYF. The CDR3 coding sequence is TGTGCCAGCAGCTGGTGGTCTAGCGGATCCTACGAGCAGTACTTC.

In its sample, this clone was seen once. The chain joins TRBV2 to TRBJ2-1; D unresolved. The CDR3 totals 12 residues. V shed 5 bases and J shed 8 bases, with 10 bases lying between them. The germline V gene encodes CDR1 SNHLY and CDR2 FYNNEI. DNA for the CDR3: TGTGCCAGCAGTTCCCATGGCCATGAGCAGTTCTTC. Protein product: CASSSHGHEQFF.

There are a few counts of this clone. The chain recombines TRBV7-9 with TRBJ1-2; no definite D call. The CDR3 extends over 14 amino acids. The germline V gene encodes CDR1 SEHNR and CDR2 FQNEAQ (reference sequence). The V end was cut by 1 base, the J end by 8 bases, with 14 bases between. The CDR3 nucleotides read TGTGCCAGCAGCTTAGATGTGATTTTGAGCGGCTACACCTTC. Residues: CASSLDVILSGYTF.

The CDR3 reads CASSTRNYNEQFF. CDR3 nucleotide sequence: TGTGCCAGCAGTACTAGGAACTACAATGAGCAGTTCTTC. The chain carries TRBV27 and TRBJ2-1; possibly TRBD2 for D (5 bases). Trimming stripped 5 bases from V and 3 bases from J, with 8 bases between. The CDR3 sequence is 13 residues long. The germline V gene encodes CDR1 MNHEY and CDR2 SMNVEV (reference sequence).

The chain joins TRBV11-2 to TRBJ2-3; no definite D call. V was cut by 2 bases and J by 11 bases, with 14 bases left in between. The germline V gene has CDR1 SGHAT and CDR2 FQNNGV. The CDR3 is 13 residues long. The CDR3 coding sequence is TGTGCCAGCAGCTTACCGGTTGCAGCTAGGCAGTATTTT. This gives the protein CASSLPVAARQYF. Full variable domain (missing parts from reference TRBV11-2 and TRBJ2-3): EAGVAQSPRYKIIEKRQSVAFWCNPISGHATLYWYQQILGQGPKLLIQFQNNGVVDDSQLPKDRFSAERLKGVDSTLKIQPAKLEDSAVYLCASSLPVAARQYFGPGTRLTVL.

The chain employs TRBV6-6 and TRBJ2-2; D remains unclear. V lost 7 bases, J lost 3 bases, and 6 bases lay in between. Germline-derived CDR1 and CDR2 are MNHNY and SVGAGI (reference sequence). The CDR3 runs 12 residues. The CDR3 region is CASTPDTGELFF. CDR3 in DNA: TGTGCCAGCACCCCGGACACCGGGGAGCTGTTTTTT.